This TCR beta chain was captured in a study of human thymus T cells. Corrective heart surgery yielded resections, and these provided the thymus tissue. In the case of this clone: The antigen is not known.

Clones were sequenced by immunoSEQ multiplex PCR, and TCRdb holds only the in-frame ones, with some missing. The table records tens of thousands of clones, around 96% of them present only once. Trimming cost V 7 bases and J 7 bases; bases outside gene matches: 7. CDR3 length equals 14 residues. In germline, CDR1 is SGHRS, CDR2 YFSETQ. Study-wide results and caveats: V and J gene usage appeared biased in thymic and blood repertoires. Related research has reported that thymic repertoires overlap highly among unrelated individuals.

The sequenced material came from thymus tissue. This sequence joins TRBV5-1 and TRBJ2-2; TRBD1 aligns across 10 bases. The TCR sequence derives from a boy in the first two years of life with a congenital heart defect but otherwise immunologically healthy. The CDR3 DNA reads TGCGCCAGCGGCGCGGGACAGGGGAACGGGGAGCTGTTTTTT. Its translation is CASGAGQGNGELFF.